This T cell receptor (beta chain) appears in the sequencing data of a study of blood T cells in healthy people across ages. General study points: Both naive CD4+ cell counts and diversity were greater in long-lived donors than in aged donors. Roughly linear age-related decline in beta diversity appeared, significant by age 40.

As for this clonotype: Antigen unknown.

The second PCR ran roughly 6 to 11 cycles with a sample-barcoded 5' primer and J-beta primers. Every cDNA molecule carried a tag from a template-switch adaptor bearing 12 random nucleotides. MiXCR, applied by TCRdb to the 5' RACE reads, yields one record per CDR3 protein. Of around 800,000 distinct CDR3 sequences in the sample, 62% were seen once. The CDR3 is 13 residues long. V was cut by 0 bases and J by 4 bases, with 9 bases left in between. Germline CDR1 DFQATT, CDR2 SNEGSKA (reference sequence). This sequence joins TRBV20-1 and TRBJ1-1, with a weak D call TRBD1 (5 bases). The sequence was obtained from a man younger than 45 in good health. The source material was blood. CDR3 sequence reads: CSARDIGGTEAFF. CDR3 coding DNA: TGCAGTGCTAGAGATATCGGGGGCACTGAAGCTTTCTTT.